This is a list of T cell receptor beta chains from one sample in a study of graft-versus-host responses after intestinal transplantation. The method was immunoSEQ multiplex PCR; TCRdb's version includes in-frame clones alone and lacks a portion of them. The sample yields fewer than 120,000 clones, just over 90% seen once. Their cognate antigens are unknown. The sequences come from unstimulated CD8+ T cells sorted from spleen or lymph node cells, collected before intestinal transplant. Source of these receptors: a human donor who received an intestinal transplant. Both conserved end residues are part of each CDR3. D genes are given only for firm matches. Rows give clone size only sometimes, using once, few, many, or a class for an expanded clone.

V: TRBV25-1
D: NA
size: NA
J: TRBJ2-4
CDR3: CASSPGDIQYF
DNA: TGTGCCAGCAGTCCGGGAGACATTCAGTACTTC

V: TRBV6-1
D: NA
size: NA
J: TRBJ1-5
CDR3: CASRADGFNQPQHF
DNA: TGTGCCAGCAGGGCGGACGGTTTTAATCAGCCCCAGCATTTT

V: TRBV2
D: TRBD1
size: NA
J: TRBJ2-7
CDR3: CASRVGQGEIHEQYF
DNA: TGTGCCAGCAGAGTCGGACAGGGGGAGATCCACGAGCAGTACTTC

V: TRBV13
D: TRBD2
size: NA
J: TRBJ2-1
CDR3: CASSLEGLGSYNEQFF
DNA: TGTGCCAGTAGCTTAGAGGGACTAGGCTCCTACAATGAGCAGTTCTTC

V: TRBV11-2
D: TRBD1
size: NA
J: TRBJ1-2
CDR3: CASSLGRGGLYGYTF
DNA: TGTGCCAGCAGCTTGGGGCGAGGGGGCCTCTATGGCTACACCTTC

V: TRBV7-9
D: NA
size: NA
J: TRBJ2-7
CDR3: CASMPPPGLGNEQYF
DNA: TGTGCCAGCATGCCCCCACCGGGACTCGGGAACGAGCAGTACTTC

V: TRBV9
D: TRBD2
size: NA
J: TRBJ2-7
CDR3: CASSAREGHEQYF
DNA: TGTGCCAGCAGCGCCCGGGAGGGCCACGAGCAGTACTTC

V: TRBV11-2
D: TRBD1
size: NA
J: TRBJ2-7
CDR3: CASSTTPGTGYEQYF
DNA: TGTGCCAGCAGCACAACCCCCGGGACAGGCTACGAGCAGTACTTC

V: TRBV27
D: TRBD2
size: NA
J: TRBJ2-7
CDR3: CASSISSGRSLREQYF
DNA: TGTGCCAGCAGTATTTCTAGCGGGAGGTCCCTCAGAGAGCAGTACTTC

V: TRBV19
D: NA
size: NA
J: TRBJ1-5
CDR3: CASSFLGGPYSNQPQHF
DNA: TGTGCCAGTAGTTTTTTGGGGGGGCCGTATAGCAATCAGCCCCAGCATTTT

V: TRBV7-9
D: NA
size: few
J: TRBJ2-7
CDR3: CASSLSRVSRYEQYF
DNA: TGTGCCAGCAGCTTATCCAGGGTCTCACGGTACGAGCAGTACTTC

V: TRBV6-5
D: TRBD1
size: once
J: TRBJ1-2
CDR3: CASRQGNYGYTF
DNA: TGTGCCAGCAGACAGGGGAACTATGGCTACACCTTC

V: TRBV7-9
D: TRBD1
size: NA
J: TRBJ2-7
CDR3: CASSGRDRGYEQYF
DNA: TGTGCCAGCAGCGGCCGGGACAGGGGATACGAGCAGTACTTC

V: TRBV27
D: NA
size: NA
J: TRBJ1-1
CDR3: CASSLVTGANTEAFF
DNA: TGTGCCAGCAGTTTAGTTACAGGCGCGAACACTGAAGCTTTCTTT

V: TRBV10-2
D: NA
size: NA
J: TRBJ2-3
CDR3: CASSGLSTDTQYF
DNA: TGCGCCAGCAGTGGACTATCCACAGATACGCAGTATTTT

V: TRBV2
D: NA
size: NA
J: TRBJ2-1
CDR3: CASSERLPGLVYNEQFF
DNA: TGTGCCAGCAGTGAACGACTCCCTGGCTTGGTTTACAATGAGCAGTTCTTC

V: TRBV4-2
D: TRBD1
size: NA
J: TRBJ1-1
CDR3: CASSPQGGGKNTEAFF
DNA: TGTGCCAGCAGCCCCCAGGGGGGCGGGAAGAACACTGAAGCTTTCTTT

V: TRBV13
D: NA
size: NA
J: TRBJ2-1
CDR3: CASSYGTNEQFF
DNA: TGTGCCAGCAGCTATGGGACCAATGAGCAGTTCTTC

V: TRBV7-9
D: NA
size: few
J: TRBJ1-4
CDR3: CASSWLPTNEKLFF
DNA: TGTGCCAGCAGCTGGTTACCAACTAATGAAAAACTGTTTTTT

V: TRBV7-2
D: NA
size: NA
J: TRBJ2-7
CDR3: CASSLVFEQYF
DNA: TGTGCCAGCAGCTTAGTGTTCGAGCAGTACTTC

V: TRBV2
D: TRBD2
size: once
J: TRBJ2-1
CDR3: CASLQGRGLAGRAYNEQFF
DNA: TGTGCCAGCCTCCAAGGGCGGGGACTAGCGGGACGAGCCTACAATGAGCAGTTCTTC

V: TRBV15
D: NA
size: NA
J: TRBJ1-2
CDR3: CATSTTGALRPGYTF
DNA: TGTGCCACCAGCACAACGGGGGCTTTGAGACCTGGCTACACCTTC

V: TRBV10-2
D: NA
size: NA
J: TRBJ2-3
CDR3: CASSGGLAGSTDTQYF
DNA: TGCGCCAGCAGTGGGGGGCTGGCGGGGAGCACAGATACGCAGTATTTT

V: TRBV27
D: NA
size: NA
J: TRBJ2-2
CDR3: CASISRQNTGELFF
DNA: TGTGCCAGCATCTCAAGGCAGAACACCGGGGAGCTGTTTTTT

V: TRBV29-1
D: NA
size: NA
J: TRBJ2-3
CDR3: CSVEPQADTQYF
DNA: TGCAGCGTTGAACCCCAAGCAGATACGCAGTATTTT

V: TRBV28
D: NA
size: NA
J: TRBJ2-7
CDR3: CASSFSPNYEQYF
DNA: TGTGCCAGCAGTTTTTCCCCTAACTACGAGCAGTACTTC

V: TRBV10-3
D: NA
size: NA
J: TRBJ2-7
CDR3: CAISEYSNDPSYEQYF
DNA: TGTGCCATCAGTGAGTATTCAAATGACCCCTCCTACGAGCAGTACTTC

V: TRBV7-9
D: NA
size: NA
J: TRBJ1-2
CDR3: CASSSSGLYGYTF
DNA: TGTGCCAGCAGCTCCTCCGGGTTATATGGCTACACCTTC

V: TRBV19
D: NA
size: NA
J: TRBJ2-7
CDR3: CASSTYYEQYF
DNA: TGTGCCAGTAGTACCTACTACGAGCAGTACTTC

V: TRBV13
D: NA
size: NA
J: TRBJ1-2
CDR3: CASSQGSSTYGYTF
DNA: TGTGCCAGCAGCCAGGGGAGCAGCACCTATGGCTACACCTTC

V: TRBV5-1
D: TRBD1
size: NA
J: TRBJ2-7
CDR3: CASSLTGTGLYEQYF
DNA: TGCGCCAGCAGCCTGACCGGGACAGGGCTCTACGAGCAGTACTTC

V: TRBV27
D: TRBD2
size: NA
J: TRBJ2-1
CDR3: CASSSASGSGQFF
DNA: TGTGCCAGCAGCTCCGCCAGCGGGAGTGGGCAGTTCTTC

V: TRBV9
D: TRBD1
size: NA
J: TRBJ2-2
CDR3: CASSALQGAGELFF
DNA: TGTGCCAGCAGCGCGTTACAGGGGGCCGGGGAGCTGTTTTTT

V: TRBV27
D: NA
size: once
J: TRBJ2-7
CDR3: CASSLPGDEQYF
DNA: TGTGCCAGCAGTTTACCGGGGGACGAGCAGTACTTC

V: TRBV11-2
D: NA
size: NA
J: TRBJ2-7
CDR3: CASSRDFGGSYEQYF
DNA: TGTGCCAGCAGCAGGGACTTCGGAGGCTCCTACGAGCAGTACTTC

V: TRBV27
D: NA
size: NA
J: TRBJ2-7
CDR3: CASSLGGSYEQYF
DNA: TGTGCCAGCAGTTTAGGCGGTTCCTACGAGCAGTACTTC

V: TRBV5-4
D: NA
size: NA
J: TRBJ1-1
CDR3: CASSLGTEAFF
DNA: TGTGCCAGCAGCTTGGGCACTGAAGCTTTCTTT

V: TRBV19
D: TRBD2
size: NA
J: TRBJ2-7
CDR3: CASSGGLEKYEQYF
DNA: TGTGCCAGTAGTGGAGGACTAGAAAAATACGAGCAGTACTTC

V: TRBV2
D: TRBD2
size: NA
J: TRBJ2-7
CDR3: CASSEARLAGYEQYF
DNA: TGTGCCAGCAGTGAAGCGCGACTAGCAGGTTACGAGCAGTACTTC

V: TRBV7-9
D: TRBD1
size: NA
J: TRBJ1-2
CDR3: CASSLVAQGGGGYTF
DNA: TGTGCCAGCAGCTTAGTGGCACAGGGGGGAGGTGGCTACACCTTC

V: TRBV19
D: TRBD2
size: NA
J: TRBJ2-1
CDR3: CASSTSSGSGNEQFF
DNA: TGTGCCAGTAGTACGTCCAGCGGGAGTGGGAATGAGCAGTTCTTC

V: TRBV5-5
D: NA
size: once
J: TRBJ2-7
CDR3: CASSLASQGYEQYF
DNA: TGTGCCAGCAGCTTGGCCTCGCAGGGCTACGAGCAGTACTTC

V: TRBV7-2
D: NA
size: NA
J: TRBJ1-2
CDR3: CASSQGVNTYGYTF
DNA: TGTGCCAGCAGCCAAGGGGTCAACACCTATGGCTACACCTTC

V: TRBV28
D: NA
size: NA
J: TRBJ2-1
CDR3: CASTPAGSSYNEQFF
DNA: TGTGCCAGCACCCCGGCGGGGAGCTCCTACAATGAGCAGTTCTTC

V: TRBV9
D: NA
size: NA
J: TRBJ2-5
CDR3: CASSGAGGFETQYF
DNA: TGTGCCAGCAGCGGCGCAGGGGGGTTCGAGACCCAGTACTTC

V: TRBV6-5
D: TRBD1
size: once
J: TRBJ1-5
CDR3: CASRERTGGNQPQHF
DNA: TGTGCCAGCAGGGAACGGACAGGGGGCAATCAGCCCCAGCATTTT

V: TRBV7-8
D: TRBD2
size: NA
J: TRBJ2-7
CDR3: CASSLVAGGPVEQYF
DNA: TGTGCCAGCAGCTTAGTGGCGGGAGGGCCGGTAGAGCAGTACTTC

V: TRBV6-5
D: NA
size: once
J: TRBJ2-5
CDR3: CASSRAGETQYF
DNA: TGTGCCAGCAGCAGGGCCGGGGAGACCCAGTACTTC

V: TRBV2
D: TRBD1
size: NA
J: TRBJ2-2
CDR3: CASRTSQGATGELFF
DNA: TGTGCCAGCAGAACTAGTCAGGGGGCGACCGGGGAGCTGTTTTTT